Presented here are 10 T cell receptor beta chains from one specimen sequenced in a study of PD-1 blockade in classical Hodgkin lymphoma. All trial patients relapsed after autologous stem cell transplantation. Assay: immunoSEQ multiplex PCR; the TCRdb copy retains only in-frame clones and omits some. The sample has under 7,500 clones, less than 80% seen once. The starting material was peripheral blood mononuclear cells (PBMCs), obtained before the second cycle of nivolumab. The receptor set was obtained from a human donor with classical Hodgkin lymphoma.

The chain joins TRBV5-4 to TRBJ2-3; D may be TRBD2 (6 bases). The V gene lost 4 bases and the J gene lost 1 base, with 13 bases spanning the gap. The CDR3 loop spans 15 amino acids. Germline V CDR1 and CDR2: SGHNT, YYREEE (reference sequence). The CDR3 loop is CASSPGGGGTDTQYF. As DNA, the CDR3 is TGTGCCAGCAGCCCCGGCGGCGGGGGCACAGATACGCAGTATTTT.

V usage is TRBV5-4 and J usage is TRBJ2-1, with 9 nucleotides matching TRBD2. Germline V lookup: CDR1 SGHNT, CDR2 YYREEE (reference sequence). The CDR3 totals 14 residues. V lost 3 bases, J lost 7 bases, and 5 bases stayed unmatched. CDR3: CASSSAGGANEQFF. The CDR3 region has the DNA TGTGCCAGCAGCTCAGCGGGAGGAGCGAATGAGCAGTTCTTC.

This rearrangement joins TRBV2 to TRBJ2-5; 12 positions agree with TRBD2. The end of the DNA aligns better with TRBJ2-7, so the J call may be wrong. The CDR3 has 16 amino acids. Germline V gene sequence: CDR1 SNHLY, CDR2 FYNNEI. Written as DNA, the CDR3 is TGTGCCAGCAGTAGACTCATCGGGACTAGCGGGTACGAGCAGTACTTC. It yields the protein CASSRLIGTSGYEQYF.

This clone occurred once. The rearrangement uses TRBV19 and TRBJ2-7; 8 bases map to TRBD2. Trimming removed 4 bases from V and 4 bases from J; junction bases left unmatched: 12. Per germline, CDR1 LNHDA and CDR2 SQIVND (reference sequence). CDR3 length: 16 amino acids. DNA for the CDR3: TGTGCCAGTAGTACCCCAGGAGCGGGAGCGCAATACGAGCAGTACTTC. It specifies CASSTPGAGAQYEQYF.

The CDR3 loop is CASSASRGYQPQHF. CDR3 coding DNA: TGTGCCAGCAGTGCTTCCCGAGGGTATCAGCCCCAGCATTTT. The chain has TRBV6-1 and TRBJ1-5; D gene unclear. Germline lookup yields CDR1 MNHNS and CDR2 SASEGT. Deletions cut 4 bases from V and 5 bases from J, with 12 bases between. This CDR3 region has 14 residues.

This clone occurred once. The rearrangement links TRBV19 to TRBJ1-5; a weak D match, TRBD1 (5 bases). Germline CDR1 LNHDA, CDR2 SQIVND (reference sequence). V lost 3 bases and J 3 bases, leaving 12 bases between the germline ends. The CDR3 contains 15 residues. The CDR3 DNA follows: TGTGCCAGTAGTATGGCAGGGTGGCCCAATCAGCCCCAGCATTTT. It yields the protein CASSMAGWPNQPQHF.

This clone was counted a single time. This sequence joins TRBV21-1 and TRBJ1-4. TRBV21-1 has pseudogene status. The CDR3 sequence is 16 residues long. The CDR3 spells CASSTRRRGKREKLFF. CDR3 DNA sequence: TGTGCCAGCAGCACCAGAAGGAGGGGAAAGAGGGAAAAACTGTTTTTT.

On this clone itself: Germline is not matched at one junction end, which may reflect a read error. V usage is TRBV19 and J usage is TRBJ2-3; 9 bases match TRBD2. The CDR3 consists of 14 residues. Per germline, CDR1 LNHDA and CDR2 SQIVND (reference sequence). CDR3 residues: CASSSGTSIDTQYF. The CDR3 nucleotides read TGTGCCAGTAGTTCCGGGACTAGCATAGATACGCAGTATTTT. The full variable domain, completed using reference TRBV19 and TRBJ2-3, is DGGITQSPKYLFRKEGQNVTLSCEQNLNHDAMYWYRQDPGQGLRLIYYSQIVNDFQKGDIAEGYSVSREKKESFPLTVTSAQKNPTAFYLCASSSGTSIDTQYFGPGTRLTVL.

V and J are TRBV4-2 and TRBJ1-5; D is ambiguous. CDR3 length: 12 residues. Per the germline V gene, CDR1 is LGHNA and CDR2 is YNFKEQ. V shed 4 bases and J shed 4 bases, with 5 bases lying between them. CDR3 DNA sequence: TGTGCCAGCAGCCCGCTTAATCAGCCCCAGCATTTT. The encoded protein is CASSPLNQPQHF.

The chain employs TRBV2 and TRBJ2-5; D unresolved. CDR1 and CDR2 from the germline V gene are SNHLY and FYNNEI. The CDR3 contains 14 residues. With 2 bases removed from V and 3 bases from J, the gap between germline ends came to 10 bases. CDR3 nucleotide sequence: TGTGCCAGCAGTGAAAATTGGGGTAAAGAGACCCAGTACTTC. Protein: CASSENWGKETQYF.